The clone carrying this T cell receptor (beta chain) came up once. The antigen remains unidentified. Here immunoSEQ multiplex PCR was the method, and the copy in TCRdb shows in-frame clones only, minus some. The sample yields 71,000 or so clones, roughly 70% seen once. The entry originates in a study of vaccination effects on CD4 cells after COVID-19. At the level of the study: Participants were given two doses of BNT162b2 or mRNA-1273 vaccine. Findings and limits, study-wide: Marked clonal contraction was seen late after vaccination (in both infection- and vaccine-induced clones).

The CDR3 is made up of 15 amino acids. J was trimmed by 9 bases and V by 3 bases; bases with no gene match: 7. CDR1 is WSHSY, CDR2 SAAADI, per germline. Ahead of sequencing, the ViraFEST assay grew antigen-specific CD4+ T cells using viral peptide pools. Subsequent to a culture period of around 10 days, CD4+ T cells were isolated. Recipients of the vaccine had no prior SARS-CoV-2 infection and negative nucleocapsid antibodies. The source was CD4+ T cells from PBMCs cultured with HCoV-OC43 spike peptides, collected before COVID-19 vaccination. Subset defined: HCoV-OC43 spike overlapping peptide pool stimulation. This sequence joins TRBV10-2 and TRBJ2-5; 13 bases fit TRBD2. The origin of this receptor is a human donor who received a COVID-19 vaccine. CDR3 sequence reads: CASSERLAGGTAQYF. The CDR3 bases are TGCGCCAGCAGTGAACGACTAGCGGGGGGAACCGCCCAGTACTTC.